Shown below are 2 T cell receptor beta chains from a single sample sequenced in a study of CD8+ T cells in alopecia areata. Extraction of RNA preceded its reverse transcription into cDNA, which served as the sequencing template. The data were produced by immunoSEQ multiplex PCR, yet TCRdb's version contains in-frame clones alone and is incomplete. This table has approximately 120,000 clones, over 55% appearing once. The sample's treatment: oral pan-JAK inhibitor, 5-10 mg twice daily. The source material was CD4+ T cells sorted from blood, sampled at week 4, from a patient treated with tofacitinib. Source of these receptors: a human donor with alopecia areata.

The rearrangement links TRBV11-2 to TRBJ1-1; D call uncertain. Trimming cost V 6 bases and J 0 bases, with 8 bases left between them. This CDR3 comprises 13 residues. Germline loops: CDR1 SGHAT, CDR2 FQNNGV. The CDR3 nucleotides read TGTGCCAGCAGTCTTTTACTGAACACTGAAGCTTTCTTT. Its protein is CASSLLLNTEAFF.

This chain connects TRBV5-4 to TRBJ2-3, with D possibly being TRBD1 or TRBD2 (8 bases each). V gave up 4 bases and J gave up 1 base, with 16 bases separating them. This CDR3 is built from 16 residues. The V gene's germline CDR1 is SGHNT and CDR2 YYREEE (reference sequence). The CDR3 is CASSPAGGQGTDTQYF. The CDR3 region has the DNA TGTGCCAGCAGCCCGGCGGGGGGACAGGGCACAGATACGCAGTATTTT.